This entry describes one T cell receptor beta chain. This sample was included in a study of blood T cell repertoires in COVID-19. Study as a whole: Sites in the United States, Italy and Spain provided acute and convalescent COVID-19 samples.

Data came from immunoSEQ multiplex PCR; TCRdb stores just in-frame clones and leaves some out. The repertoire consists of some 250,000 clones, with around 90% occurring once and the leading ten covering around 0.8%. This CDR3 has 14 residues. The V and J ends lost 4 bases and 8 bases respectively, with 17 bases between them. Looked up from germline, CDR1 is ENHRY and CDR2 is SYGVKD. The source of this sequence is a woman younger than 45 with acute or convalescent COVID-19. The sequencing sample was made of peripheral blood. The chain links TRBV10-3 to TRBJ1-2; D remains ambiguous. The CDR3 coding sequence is TGTGCCATCAGTGTAAACAGTGGTAACTTCGGCTACACCTTC. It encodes CAISVNSGNFGYTF.